This entry describes one T cell receptor (beta chain). Its antigen is undetermined. From germline, CDR1 is SGHVS and CDR2 FNYEAQ. The CDR3 is 13 residues long. The germline V and J ends were trimmed by 2 bases and 5 bases, with 9 bases remaining between them. Negative isolation was used for CD8+ and CD4+ T cells, and FACS enrichment was applied to TEMRA cells. The sample originates from a study of CD8 T cells in Susac syndrome. Notes on the study in general: Across the total CD8+ repertoires, some 16 Susac-specific public clones were detected, and across the CD8+ TEMRA repertoires, a few such clones were detected. Clonal expansion was present among Susac CD8+ cells. This expansion reached its peak in TEMRA cells and in active patients.

cDNA came from about 0.46 to 1 ug RNA primed by random hexamers. Amplification of the TCR beta CDR3 was carried out by immunoSEQ multiplex PCR, which spanned a total of 54 Vbeta and 13 Jbeta segments. TCRdb itself ran the immunoSEQ multiplex PCR reads through MiXCR, one entry per CDR3 protein. The sample yields 95,000 to 150,000 distinct CDR3 sequences, roughly 94% seen once. The chain uses TRBV7-6 and TRBJ1-2, with D possibly matching TRBD1 (5 bases). This clonotype was obtained from a human donor with Susac syndrome. The sequenced sample consisted of CD8+ T cells from PBMCs. Written as DNA, the CDR3 is TGTGCCAGCAGCTTAAGGGGAGATTATGGCTACACCTTC. Protein: CASSLRGDYGYTF.